This TCR beta chain was recovered during a study of response to subunit inactivated influenza vaccine. TCRdb recomputed calls from the RT-PCR reads with MiXCR, one row per CDR3 protein. The sample shows more than 700,000 distinct CDR3 sequences, roughly 20% of them seen only once. This clonotype was observed a few times. What it recognizes is unknown. Study observations and caveats: Authors suggested seasonal influenza vaccinations each recruit few new T cells.

V was clipped by 3 bases and J by 6 bases, with 12 bases between them. The CDR3 has 14 amino acids. Material: PBMCs from blood, obtained 5 days after vaccination. This receptor was taken from a man aged 50-59 years who received an inactivated influenza vaccine. The chain couples TRBV12-3 or TRBV12-4 to TRBJ1-5; D perhaps matches TRBD1 (5 bases). CDR3 nucleotides: TGTGCCAGCAGTTTTGTGGGGGTCGGTCAGCCCCAGCATTTT. This sequence encodes CASSFVGVGQPQHF.